Following are 9 T cell receptor beta chains from one sample sequenced in a study of a mutant IDH1 vaccine in newly diagnosed glioma. These receptors' antigens are unknown. Profiled with immunoSEQ multiplex PCR; TCRdb holds only in-frame clones, not every one. The repertoire holds approximately 110,000 clones, with roughly nine tenths as singletons. Time point denoted: week 11, during vaccination. The investigators gave 300 ug of mutant IDH1 20-mer peptide in each vaccine dose, together with topical imiquimod. Specimen: PBMCs, collected from a glioma patient whose treatment included an IDH1 peptide vaccine. These receptors all come from a woman aged 45-65 years with glioma.

This sequence joins TRBV6-5 and TRBJ2-5; TRBD1 matches 7 bases. The CDR3 has 12 residues. Germline values: CDR1 MNHEY, CDR2 SVGAGI. V trimming: 10 bases; J trimming: 1 base; junction bases outside the gene matches: 3. CDR3 DNA sequence: TGTGCCACACGACAGGGCCAAGAGACCCAGTACTTC. The encoded protein is CATRQGQETQYF.

Only one count was recorded for this clone. The rearrangement links TRBV18 to TRBJ1-5; 8 positions agree with TRBD1. The germline V gene has CDR1 KGHSH and CDR2 LQKENI. Trimming cost V 5 bases and J 5 bases; bases outside gene matches: 11. This CDR3 is 16 amino acids long. This chain's CDR3 is CASSARQGRFDQPQHF. Written as DNA, the CDR3 is TGTGCCAGCTCAGCCCGACAGGGGCGGTTTGATCAGCCCCAGCATTTT.

The count of this clone is one. The rearrangement uses TRBV5-4 and TRBJ2-1, with 11 bases fitting TRBD2. V lost 3 bases, J lost 6 bases, and 5 bases stayed unmatched. This CDR3 contains 15 residues. Germline V lookup: CDR1 SGHNT, CDR2 YYREEE (reference sequence). The CDR3 reads CASSSTSGKGNEQFF. The CDR3 nucleotides are TGTGCCAGCAGCTCGACTAGCGGGAAGGGCAATGAGCAGTTCTTC.

Only a few counts were recorded for this clone. The rearrangement uses TRBV9 and TRBJ2-3; D possibly corresponds to TRBD2 (6 bases). Per germline, CDR1 SGDLS and CDR2 YYNGEE. Trimming cost V 5 bases and J 0 bases, with 13 bases left between them. This CDR3 is built from 15 residues. The CDR3 bases are TGTGCCAGCAGTGCCATTGGGACTAGCACAGATACGCAGTATTTT. Its protein product is CASSAIGTSTDTQYF. Full variable domain (rest looked up from reference TRBV9 and TRBJ2-3): DSGVTQTPKHLITATGQRVTLRCSPRSGDLSVYWYQQSLDQGLQFLIQYYNGEERAKGNILERFSAQQFPDLHSELNLSSLELGDSALYFCASSAIGTSTDTQYFGPGTRLTVL.

The chain links TRBV6-4 to TRBJ1-5; D is unclear. The CDR3 is 18 residues long. Trimming took 7 bases from V and 4 from J, leaving 26 bases between them. Looked up from germline, CDR1 is MRHNA and CDR2 is SNTAGT. As DNA, the CDR3 is TGTGCCAGCACACCACATCCTGAAGCCCCACCTTTAAATCAGCCCCAGCATTTT. As protein: CASTPHPEAPPLNQPQHF.

V and J are TRBV5-1 and TRBJ2-2; no definite D call. Germline V CDR1 and CDR2: SGHRS, YFSETQ. V was trimmed by 4 bases and J by 4 bases, leaving 17 bases between them. This CDR3 has 16 residues. Here the CDR3 reads CASSPTKGRLTGELFF. For the CDR3, the DNA is TGCGCCAGCAGCCCGACAAAGGGTCGACTCACCGGGGAGCTGTTTTTT.

The chain combines TRBV5-1 with TRBJ1-5; 9 bases map to TRBD1. Germline assignment: CDR1 SGHRS and CDR2 YFSETQ. V gave up 2 bases and J gave up 3 bases; unmatched junction bases: 3. The CDR3 extends over 15 amino acids. The chain's CDR3 is CASSFDRGDNQPQHF. The CDR3 nucleotides read TGCGCCAGCAGCTTTGACAGGGGGGACAATCAGCCCCAGCATTTT.

CDR3 sequence: CASSLGQNTEAFF. CDR3 DNA sequence: TGTGCCAGCAGCTTAGGACAGAACACTGAAGCTTTCTTT. The J gene is TRBJ1-1, the V gene TRBV7-9; D uncertain. The CDR3 has 13 amino acids. CDR1 and CDR2 (germline): SEHNR, FQNEAQ (reference sequence). Trimming removed 1 base from V and 1 base from J, with 4 bases in between.

This chain links TRBV7-9 with TRBJ2-7; 15 positions match TRBD2. Germline assignment: CDR1 SEHNR and CDR2 FQNEAQ (reference sequence). The CDR3 length is 17 residues. The V and J ends lost 5 bases and 6 bases, in that order; junction bases with no gene match: 11. CDR3 residues: CASSRDKGLAGGSEQYF. As DNA, the CDR3 is TGTGCCAGCAGCCGAGACAAGGGACTAGCGGGAGGAAGCGAGCAGTACTTC.